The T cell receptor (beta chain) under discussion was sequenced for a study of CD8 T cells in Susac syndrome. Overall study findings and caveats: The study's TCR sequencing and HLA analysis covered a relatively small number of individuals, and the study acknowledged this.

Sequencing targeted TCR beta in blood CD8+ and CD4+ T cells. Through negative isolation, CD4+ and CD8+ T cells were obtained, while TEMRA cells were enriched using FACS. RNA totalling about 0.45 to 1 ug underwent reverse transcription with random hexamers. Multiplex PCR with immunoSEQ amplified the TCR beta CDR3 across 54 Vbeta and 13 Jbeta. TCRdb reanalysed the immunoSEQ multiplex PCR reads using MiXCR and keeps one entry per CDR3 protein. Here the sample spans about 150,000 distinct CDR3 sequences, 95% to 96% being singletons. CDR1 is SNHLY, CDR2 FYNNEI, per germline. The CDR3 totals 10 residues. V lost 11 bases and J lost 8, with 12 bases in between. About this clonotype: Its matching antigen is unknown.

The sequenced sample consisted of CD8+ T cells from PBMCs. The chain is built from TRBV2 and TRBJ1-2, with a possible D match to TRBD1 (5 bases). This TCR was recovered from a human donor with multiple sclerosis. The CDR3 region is CAGGTGGYTF. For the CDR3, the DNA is TGTGCCGGAGGGACGGGAGGCTACACCTTC. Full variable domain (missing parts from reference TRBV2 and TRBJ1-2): EPEVTQTPSHQVTQMGQEVILRCVPISNHLYFYWYRQILGQKVEFLVSFYNNEISEKSEIFDDQFSVERPDGSNFTLKIRSTKLEDSAMYFCAGGTGGYTFGSGTRLTVV.